This TCR beta chain was captured in a study of long-term antiretroviral therapy in people with HIV. For this clone: Its antigen is not identified.

Germline CDR1 reads SGHAT; CDR2 reads FQDESV (reference sequence). The CDR3 runs 13 residues. V lost 3 bases and J 3 bases, leaving 8 bases between the germline ends. Survey-level immunoSEQ v3.0 assays were run. Using immunoSEQ multiplex PCR, the repertoire was profiled, and TCRdb retains in-frame clones only, with some absent. The data show about 29,000 clones, with 75% to 90% seen just once and about 15% held by the top ten. Points from the study as a whole: Every time point showed a repertoire led by clones expanded before ART. Despite increasing after ART, diversity remained lower than that of transplant donor controls.

The sequence came from a man aged 50 or older with HIV. The source material was unsorted PBMCs, sampled 2.9 years after starting antiretroviral therapy. V is TRBV11-1 and J is TRBJ1-2; D is uncertain. The DNA for the CDR3 is TGTGCCAGCAGCTTCCCGTATGACTATGGCTACACCTTC. Encoded protein: CASSFPYDYGYTF.